These 26 T cell receptor beta chains originate from one sample sequenced in a study of cytomegalovirus exposure and HLA in healthy donors. PCR primers comprised 60 Vbeta and 13 Jbeta primers. Clones were sequenced by immunoSEQ multiplex PCR, and TCRdb holds only the in-frame ones, with some missing. The sample lists about 160,000 clones, 65% to 85% occurring once. Input material: PBMCs. Source of these receptors: a male donor in good health and CMV-seropositive.

The chain recombines TRBV30 with TRBJ1-5, with TRBD1 matching over 7 bases. CDR3 length: 13 amino acids. Germline CDR1 and CDR2: GTSNPN and SVGIG (reference sequence). With V trimmed by 2 bases and J by 6 bases, 4 bases remained unmatched. CDR3 protein: CAWSLTGSQPQHF. The CDR3 nucleotides read TGTGCCTGGAGTTTGACAGGGAGTCAGCCCCAGCATTTT. Complete variable domain (other parts from reference TRBV30 and TRBJ1-5): SQTIHQWPATLVQPVGSPLSLECTVEGTSNPNLYWYRQAAGRGLQLLFYSVGIGQISSEVPQNLSASRPQDRQFILSSKKLLLSDSGFYLCAWSLTGSQPQHFGDGTRLSIL.

The chain employs TRBV15 and TRBJ2-7; D gene ambiguous. There are 16 residues in the CDR3. Germline values: CDR1 LNHNV, CDR2 YYDKDF (reference sequence). V lost 3 bases and J lost 4, with 19 bases in between. CDR3 nucleotide sequence: TGTGCCACCAGCAGGGAGAGAAGTAGTCAAGTTTACGAGCAGTACTTC. This gives the protein CATSRERSSQVYEQYF. Complete variable domain (other parts from reference TRBV15 and TRBJ2-7): DAMVIQNPRYQVTQFGKPVTLSCSQTLNHNVMYWYQQKSSQAPKLLFHYYDKDFNNEADTPDNFQSRRPNTSFCFLDIRSPGLGDTAMYLCATSRERSSQVYEQYFGPGTRLTVT.

This clone has just a few counts. The chain has TRBV2 and TRBJ2-1; D is possibly TRBD2 (6 bases). The V end lost 6 bases, the J end lost 8 bases, and 11 bases lay between the germline ends. Germline V gives CDR1 SNHLY, CDR2 FYNNEI. This CDR3 comprises 12 residues. The CDR3 sequence is CASSVTGDEQFF. The CDR3 DNA reads TGTGCCAGCAGCGTTACGGGGGATGAGCAGTTCTTC.

This clone turned up a few times. The chain couples TRBV6-1 to TRBJ1-5, with unresolved D. The CDR3 spans 13 residues. Trimming took off 3 bases at V and 0 bases at J, with 3 bases between the two ends. Germline CDR1 reads MNHNS; CDR2 reads SASEGT. The CDR3 is CASSDNSNQPQHF. As DNA, the CDR3 is TGTGCCAGCAGTGATAATAGCAATCAGCCCCAGCATTTT.

This clone was seen only once. The chain links TRBV28 to TRBJ2-5, with 8 bases lining up with TRBD2. Trimming at V came to 5 bases and at J to 5 bases, leaving 7 bases not matched to a gene. In germline, CDR1 is MDHEN, CDR2 SYDVKM. This CDR3 contains 14 residues. The CDR3 loop reads CASSDSGRLETQYF. The CDR3 nucleotides read TGTGCCAGCAGTGACAGCGGGAGATTGGAGACCCAGTACTTC.

V is TRBV27 and J is TRBJ2-7, with D possibly TRBD1 on 6 matching bases. Germline values: CDR1 MNHEY, CDR2 SMNVEV (reference sequence). This CDR3 has 14 residues. Trimming removed 2 bases at V and 4 bases at J, with 12 bases between. For the CDR3, the DNA is TGTGCCAGCAGTTTAGTAGGGACAACATACGAGCAGTACTTC. Translated, it gives CASSLVGTTYEQYF.

The V call is TRBV21-1, the J call TRBJ2-7; the D segment call TRBD1 is taken from the table without a DNA check. TRBV21-1 is designated a pseudogene. This CDR3 comprises 14 residues. CDR3 sequence: CASSKGTGGDEQYF. For the CDR3, the DNA is TGTGCCAGCAGCAAAGGGACAGGGGGCGACGAGCAGTACTTC.

In this sample, this clone turned up a few times. This rearrangement joins TRBV28 to TRBJ1-5; 8 nucleotides match TRBD1. CDR3 length: 16 amino acids. The trim removed 5 bases at V and 4 bases at J, leaving 10 bases unmatched. Germline loops: CDR1 MDHEN, CDR2 SYDVKM. The CDR3 DNA reads as TGTGCCAGCAGTCCCCGTGGGACAGGCCATAATCAGCCCCAGCATTTT. It encodes CASSPRGTGHNQPQHF.

This rearrangement joins TRBV13 to TRBJ1-2; the match to TRBD1 covers 7 bases. Germline V gives CDR1 PRHDT, CDR2 FYEKMQ (reference sequence). V lost 5 bases to trimming and J lost 3 bases; unmatched junction nucleotides: 6. This CDR3 is built from 14 residues. CDR3 coding DNA: TGTGCCAGCAGCCTGGACAGGCCGGACTATGGCTACACCTTC. Its protein is CASSLDRPDYGYTF.

This sequence joins TRBV2 and TRBJ1-2, with D perhaps matching TRBD1 (5 bases). The germline V gene has CDR1 SNHLY and CDR2 FYNNEI. V was pared by 8 bases and J by 2 bases, with 12 bases between. This CDR3 has 13 amino acids. CDR3 nucleotide sequence: TGTGCCAGCCTCCCTAGACAGAACTATGGCTACACCTTC. Protein sequence: CASLPRQNYGYTF.

The chain's CDR3 is CASSYSAGMGTGELFF. The CDR3 coding sequence is TGTGCCAGCAGTTACTCGGCGGGAATGGGCACCGGGGAGCTGTTTTTT. This chain connects TRBV6-5 to TRBJ2-2; D may be TRBD2 (6 bases). V shed 0 bases and J shed 4 bases, with 12 bases lying between them. Germline CDR1 reads MNHEY; CDR2 reads SVGAGI. The CDR3 has 16 amino acids.

The gene calls are TRBV27 and TRBJ2-7; D is possibly TRBD1 (5 bases). The germline CDR1 and CDR2 sequences are MNHEY and SMNVEV (reference sequence). The CDR3 has 19 residues. Trimming shortened V by 4 bases and J by 2 bases, and 27 bases separated the two germline ends. DNA of the CDR3: TGTGCCAGCAGTTACCGCCCATTTAAATCAGGGCACCATCCCTACGAGCAGTACTTC. Its protein product is CASSYRPFKSGHHPYEQYF.

The chain couples TRBV5-1 to TRBJ1-3; D is unresolved. In germline, CDR1 is SGHRS, CDR2 YFSETQ. Trimming removed 0 bases at V and 2 bases at J, with 9 bases between. CDR3 length: 15 residues. The CDR3 sequence: CASSLGREPGNTIYF. Written as DNA, the CDR3 is TGCGCCAGCAGCTTGGGGCGGGAACCTGGAAACACCATATATTTT.

This chain's CDR3 is CASSFGTASEKLFF. CDR3 DNA sequence: TGCGCCAGCTCTTTCGGGACAGCCTCCGAAAAACTGTTTTTT. The V call is TRBV5-1, the J call TRBJ1-4; 7 bases align to TRBD1. The J segment lost 8 bases and the V segment lost 7 bases, leaving 11 bases of the junction unmatched. CDR3 length: 14 residues. Germline CDR1 and CDR2: SGHRS and YFSETQ.

This chain uses TRBV5-4 with TRBJ2-2, with D uncertain. Per the germline V gene, CDR1 is SGHNT and CDR2 is YYREEE (reference sequence). CDR3 size: 14 residues. The V gene lost 3 bases and the J gene lost 0 bases, with 6 bases spanning the gap. In DNA, the CDR3 is TGTGCCAGCAGCTCTCCCGCGAACACCGGGGAGCTGTTTTTT. It encodes CASSSPANTGELFF.

Of note for this clone: One end of the junction is discordant with germline, which a read error may explain. This chain uses TRBV28 with TRBJ2-7, with D unresolved. The germline V gene has CDR1 MDHEN and CDR2 SYDVKM. The CDR3 runs to 13 residues. CDR3 amino acids: CASSFGPTYGQYF. CDR3 sequence (DNA): TGTGCCAGCAGTTTTGGGCCTACCTACGGGCAGTACTTC. Full variable domain (rest looked up from reference TRBV28 and TRBJ2-7): DVKVTQSSRYLVKRTGEKVFLECVQDMDHENMFWYRQDPGLGLRLIYFSYDVKMKEKGDIPEGYSVSREKKERFSLILESASTNQTSMYLCASSFGPTYGQYFGPGTRLTVT.

The genes are TRBV29-1 and TRBJ1-4; no firm D call. V was cut by 7 bases and J by 5 bases, with 5 bases left in between. CDR1 is SQVTM and CDR2 is ANQGSEA in the germline V gene. The CDR3 extends over 10 amino acids. The chain's CDR3 is CSGGNEKLFF. CDR3 bases: TGCAGCGGAGGCAATGAAAAACTGTTTTTT.

V usage is TRBV5-4 and J usage is TRBJ2-2; 11 bases map to TRBD1. V gave up 4 bases and J gave up 5 bases; unmatched junction bases: 4. Germline V gives CDR1 SGHNT, CDR2 YYREEE (reference sequence). CDR3 size: 15 residues. The DNA of the CDR3 is TGTGCCAGCAGCGACCGGGACAGGGGGACCGGGGAGCTGTTTTTT. Its protein is CASSDRDRGTGELFF.

The chain couples TRBV28 to TRBJ2-7; TRBD1 might be the D (6 bases). The CDR3 loop spans 12 amino acids. With 10 bases removed from V and 5 bases from J, the gap between germline ends came to 15 bases. Germline CDR1 reads MDHEN; CDR2 reads SYDVKM. CDR3 region: CATRTVPNEQYF. In DNA, the CDR3 is TGTGCCACCCGGACAGTCCCTAACGAGCAGTACTTC.

On this clone: Mismatch with germline at one junction end may stem from a read error. The gene calls are TRBV7-7 and TRBJ2-5, with D uncertain. In germline, CDR1 is SSHAT, CDR2 FNYEAQ (reference sequence). This CDR3 is 13 amino acids long. The CDR3 DNA is TGTGCTAGCAGCTTAGGCGGACAAGAGACCCAGTACTTC. This codes for CASSLGGQETQYF.

This rearrangement joins TRBV18 to TRBJ2-1, with D perhaps matching TRBD2 (6 bases). V lost 6 bases and J 5 bases, leaving 14 bases between the germline ends. The length of the CDR3 is 14 residues. CDR1 and CDR2 (germline): KGHSH, LQKENI. CDR3 DNA: TGTGCCAGCTCCACCGGGACTCCAGACAATGAGCAGTTCTTC. Protein sequence: CASSTGTPDNEQFF.

J is TRBJ1-6 and V is TRBV30; D perhaps matches TRBD1 (5 bases). CDR3 length equals 16 residues. Trimming stripped 0 bases from V and 3 bases from J, with 12 bases between. Germline CDR1 reads GTSNPN; CDR2 reads SVGIG (reference sequence). The CDR3 sequence: CAWSVPFRDYNSPLHF. The CDR3 DNA sequence: TGTGCCTGGAGTGTACCCTTCAGGGACTATAATTCACCCCTCCACTTT.

The chain combines TRBV9 with TRBJ2-7; D may be TRBD1 (5 bases). Between the trimmed V and J ends, which lost 0 bases and 2 bases, there was a span of 12 bases. CDR1 is SGDLS, CDR2 YYNGEE, per germline. This CDR3 spans 15 amino acids. The CDR3 bases are TGTGCCAGCAGCGTAGGGGGCTCAGAGACCTACGAGCAGTACTTC. This codes for CASSVGGSETYEQYF.

V gene TRBV15 combines with J gene TRBJ2-1; TRBD1 might be the D (6 bases). Deletions cut 6 bases from V and 3 bases from J, with 9 bases between. Per the germline V gene, CDR1 is LNHNV and CDR2 is YYDKDF (reference sequence). This CDR3 spans 13 amino acids. DNA of the CDR3: TGTGCCACCAGACAGGGAAGCTACAATGAGCAGTTCTTC. Translated: CATRQGSYNEQFF.

The chain couples TRBV7-2 to TRBJ1-2; D gene uncertain. This CDR3 is built from 13 residues. In germline, CDR1 is SGHTA, CDR2 FQGNSA. Trimming shortened V by 0 bases and J by 6 bases, and 8 bases separated the two germline ends. The CDR3 DNA sequence: TGTGCCAGCAGCTTAGCCATAGTCGATGGCTACACCTTC. Its protein product is CASSLAIVDGYTF.

This CDR3 is CAWSGTSLKNEQFF. Here the CDR3 DNA reads TGTGCCTGGTCTGGAACTAGCCTTAAGAATGAGCAGTTCTTC. The J gene is TRBJ2-1, the V gene TRBV30, with D tentatively TRBD2 (6 bases). This CDR3 is built from 14 residues. Germline V gene data show CDR1 as GTSNPN and CDR2 as SVGIG (reference sequence). The V end was cut by 5 bases, the J end by 7 bases, with 18 bases between.